The clone carrying this T cell receptor (beta chain) has ten or more counts. Relative to the germline gene, one junction end is altered; a read error may explain this. This entry belongs to a study of molecular identifiers for immune sequencing clone quantification. CDR3 length: 13 amino acids. TCRdb re-called the PCR reads with MiXCR, one entry per CDR3 protein. The sample includes about 300,000 distinct CDR3 sequences, over 20% seen only once; the top ten take 0.81%. The receptor was derived from a human donor in good health. Some libraries in this study had Jurkat cell RNA spiked in. The specimen was naive CD8+ T cells from blood, with Jurkat cell RNA spiked in. Subset of the sample: FACS-sorted CD8+CD4-CCR7+CD45RA+ naive T cells. The rearrangement links TRBV12-3 or TRBV12-4 to TRBJ2-7, with D perhaps given as TRBD1 or TRBD2 (5 bases each). The DNA of the CDR3 is TGCGCCAGCAGCTCGGGGACCGACTACGAGCAGTACTTC. This encodes CASSSGTDYEQYF.